This T cell receptor beta chain originates from a study of cytomegalovirus exposure and HLA in healthy donors. PCR used 60 Vbeta primers and 13 Jbeta primers. Clones were sequenced by immunoSEQ multiplex PCR, and TCRdb holds only the in-frame ones, with some missing. The data contain about 120,000 clones, under 90% of them singletons. Study findings and constraints: Despite most TCR sequences being rare, some public TCRs occurred in many donors. Indistinguishability led to the exclusion of some V segments, TRBV6-2 and TRBV6-3 included.

CDR3 length: 15 residues. Germline values: CDR1 MNHEY, CDR2 SMNVEV (reference sequence). V was shortened by 1 base and J by 6 bases, with 13 bases between the two germline ends. In regard to this clone: Its antigen is as yet unknown.

The rearrangement joins TRBV27 to TRBJ2-1; a weak D match, TRBD2 (6 bases). This TCR was sampled from a female donor in good health and CMV-seropositive. The sample taken for sequencing was PBMCs. For the CDR3, the DNA is TGTGCCAGCAGTTTATACGGGGGAATGGTCAATGAGCAGTTCTTC. Translated, it gives CASSLYGGMVNEQFF.